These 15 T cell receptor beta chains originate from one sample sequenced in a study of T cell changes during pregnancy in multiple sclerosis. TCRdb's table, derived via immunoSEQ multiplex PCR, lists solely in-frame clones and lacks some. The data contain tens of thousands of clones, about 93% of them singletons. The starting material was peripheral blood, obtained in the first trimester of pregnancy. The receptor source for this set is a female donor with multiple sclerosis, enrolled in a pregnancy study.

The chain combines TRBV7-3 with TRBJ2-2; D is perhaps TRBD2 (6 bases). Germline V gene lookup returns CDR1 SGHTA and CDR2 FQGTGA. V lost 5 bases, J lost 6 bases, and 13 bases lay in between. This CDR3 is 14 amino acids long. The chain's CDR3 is CASSLLALAGELFF. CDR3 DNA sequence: TGTGCCAGCAGCCTACTAGCATTGGCCGGGGAGCTGTTTTTT.

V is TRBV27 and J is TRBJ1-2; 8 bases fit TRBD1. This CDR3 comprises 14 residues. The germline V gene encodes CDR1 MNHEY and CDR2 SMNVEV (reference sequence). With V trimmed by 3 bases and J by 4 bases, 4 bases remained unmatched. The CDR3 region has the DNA TGTGCCAGCAGTTTCCAGGACAGGGCCTATGGCTACACCTTC. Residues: CASSFQDRAYGYTF.

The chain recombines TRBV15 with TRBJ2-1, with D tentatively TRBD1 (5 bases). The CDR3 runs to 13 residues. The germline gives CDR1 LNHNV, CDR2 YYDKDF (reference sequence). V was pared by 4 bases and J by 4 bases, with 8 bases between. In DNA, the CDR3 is TGTGCCACCAGCAAGGGGCGTTACAATGAGCAGTTCTTC. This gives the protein CATSKGRYNEQFF.

In nucleotides, the CDR3 is TGTGCCAGCAGCTCAACGCCTCGGGGTAGCGGGACCACAGATACGCAGTATTTT. This gives the protein CASSSTPRGSGTTDTQYF. J is TRBJ2-3 and V is TRBV7-3; 8 nucleotides line up with TRBD2. CDR1 and CDR2 from the germline V gene are SGHTA and FQGTGA. The CDR3 length is 18 residues. V lost 4 bases to trimming and J lost 2 bases; unmatched junction nucleotides: 14.

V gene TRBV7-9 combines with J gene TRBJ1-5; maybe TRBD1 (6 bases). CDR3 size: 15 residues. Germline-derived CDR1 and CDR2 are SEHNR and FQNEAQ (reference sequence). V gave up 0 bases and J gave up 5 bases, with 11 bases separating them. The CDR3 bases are TGTGCCAGCAGCTTAGCCGCAGGGGTAGATCAGCCCCAGCATTTT. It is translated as CASSLAAGVDQPQHF.

CDR3 nucleotide sequence: TGTGCCAGCAGCTCGCCGGGGGTTGAGCAGTTCTTC. Protein: CASSSPGVEQFF. The chain uses TRBV5-4 and TRBJ2-1, with a possible D match to TRBD2 (6 bases). V lost 3 bases and J 9 bases, leaving 10 bases between the germline ends. Looked up from germline, CDR1 is SGHNT and CDR2 is YYREEE (reference sequence). CDR3 size: 12 residues.

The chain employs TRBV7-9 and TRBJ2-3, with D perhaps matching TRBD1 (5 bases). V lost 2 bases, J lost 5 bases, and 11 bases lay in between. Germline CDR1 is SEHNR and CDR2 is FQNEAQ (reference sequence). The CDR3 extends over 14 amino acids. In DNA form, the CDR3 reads TGTGCCAGCAGCTTAACAAGGGGTGAAGATACGCAGTATTTT. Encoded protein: CASSLTRGEDTQYF.

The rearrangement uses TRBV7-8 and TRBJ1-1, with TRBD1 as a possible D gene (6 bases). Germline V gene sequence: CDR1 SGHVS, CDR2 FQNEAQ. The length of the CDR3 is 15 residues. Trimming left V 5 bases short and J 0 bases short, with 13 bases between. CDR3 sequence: CASSPNDRLNTEAFF. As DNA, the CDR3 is TGTGCCAGCAGCCCTAACGACAGGTTGAACACTGAAGCTTTCTTT. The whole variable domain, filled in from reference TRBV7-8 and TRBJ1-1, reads GAGVSQSPRYKVAKRGQDVALRCDPISGHVSLFWYQQALGQGPEFLTYFQNEAQLDKSGLPSDRFFAERPEGSVSTLKIQRTQQEDSAVYLCASSPNDRLNTEAFFGQGTRLTVV.

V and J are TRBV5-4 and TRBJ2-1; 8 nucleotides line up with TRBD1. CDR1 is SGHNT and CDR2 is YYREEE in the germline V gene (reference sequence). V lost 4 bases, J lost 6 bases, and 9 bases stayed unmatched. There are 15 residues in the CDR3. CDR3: CASSPGQGRSNEQFF. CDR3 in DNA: TGTGCCAGCAGCCCAGGACAGGGCAGGTCCAATGAGCAGTTCTTC.

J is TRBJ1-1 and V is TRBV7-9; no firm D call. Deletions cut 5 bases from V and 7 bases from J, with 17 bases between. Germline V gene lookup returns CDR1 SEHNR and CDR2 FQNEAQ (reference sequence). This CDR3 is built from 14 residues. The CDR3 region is CASSRTREIREAFF. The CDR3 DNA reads TGTGCCAGCAGCCGAACAAGGGAGATACGTGAAGCTTTCTTT. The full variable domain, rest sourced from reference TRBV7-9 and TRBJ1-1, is DTGVSQNPRHKITKRGQNVTFRCDPISEHNRLYWYRQTLGQGPEFLTYFQNEAQLEKSRLLSDRFSAERPKGSFSTLEIQRTEQGDSAMYLCASSRTREIREAFFGQGTRLTVV.

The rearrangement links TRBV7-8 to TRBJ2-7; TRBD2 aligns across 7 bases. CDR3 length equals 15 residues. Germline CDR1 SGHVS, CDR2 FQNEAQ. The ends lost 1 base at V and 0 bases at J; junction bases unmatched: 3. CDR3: CASSLVPSGSYEQYF. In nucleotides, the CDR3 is TGTGCCAGCAGCTTAGTGCCTAGCGGCTCCTACGAGCAGTACTTC.

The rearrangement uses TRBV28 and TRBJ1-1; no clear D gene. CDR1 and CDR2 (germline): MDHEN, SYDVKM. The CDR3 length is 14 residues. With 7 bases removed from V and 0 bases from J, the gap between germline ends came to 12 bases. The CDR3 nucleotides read TGTGCCAGCAACGGACTAGGGATGAACACTGAAGCTTTCTTT. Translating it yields CASNGLGMNTEAFF.

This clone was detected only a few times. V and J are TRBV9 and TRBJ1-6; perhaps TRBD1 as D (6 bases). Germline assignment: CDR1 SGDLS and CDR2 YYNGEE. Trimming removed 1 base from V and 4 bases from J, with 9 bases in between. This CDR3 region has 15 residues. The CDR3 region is CASSVSTGYNSPLHF. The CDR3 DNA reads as TGTGCCAGCAGCGTATCCACAGGGTATAATTCACCCCTCCACTTT.

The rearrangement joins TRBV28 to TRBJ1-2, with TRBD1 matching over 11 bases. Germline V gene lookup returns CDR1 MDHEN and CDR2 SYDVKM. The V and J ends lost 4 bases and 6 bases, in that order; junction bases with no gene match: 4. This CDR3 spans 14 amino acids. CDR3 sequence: CASSWTGGRDGYTF. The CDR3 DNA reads TGTGCCAGCAGTTGGACAGGGGGCCGGGATGGCTACACCTTC.

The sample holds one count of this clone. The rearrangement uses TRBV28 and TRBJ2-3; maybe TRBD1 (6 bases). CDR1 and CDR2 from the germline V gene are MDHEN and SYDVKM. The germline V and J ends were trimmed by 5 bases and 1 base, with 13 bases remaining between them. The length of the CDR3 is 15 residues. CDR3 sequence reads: CASSNHREGTDTQYF. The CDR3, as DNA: TGTGCCAGCAGTAACCACAGGGAAGGCACAGATACGCAGTATTTT.